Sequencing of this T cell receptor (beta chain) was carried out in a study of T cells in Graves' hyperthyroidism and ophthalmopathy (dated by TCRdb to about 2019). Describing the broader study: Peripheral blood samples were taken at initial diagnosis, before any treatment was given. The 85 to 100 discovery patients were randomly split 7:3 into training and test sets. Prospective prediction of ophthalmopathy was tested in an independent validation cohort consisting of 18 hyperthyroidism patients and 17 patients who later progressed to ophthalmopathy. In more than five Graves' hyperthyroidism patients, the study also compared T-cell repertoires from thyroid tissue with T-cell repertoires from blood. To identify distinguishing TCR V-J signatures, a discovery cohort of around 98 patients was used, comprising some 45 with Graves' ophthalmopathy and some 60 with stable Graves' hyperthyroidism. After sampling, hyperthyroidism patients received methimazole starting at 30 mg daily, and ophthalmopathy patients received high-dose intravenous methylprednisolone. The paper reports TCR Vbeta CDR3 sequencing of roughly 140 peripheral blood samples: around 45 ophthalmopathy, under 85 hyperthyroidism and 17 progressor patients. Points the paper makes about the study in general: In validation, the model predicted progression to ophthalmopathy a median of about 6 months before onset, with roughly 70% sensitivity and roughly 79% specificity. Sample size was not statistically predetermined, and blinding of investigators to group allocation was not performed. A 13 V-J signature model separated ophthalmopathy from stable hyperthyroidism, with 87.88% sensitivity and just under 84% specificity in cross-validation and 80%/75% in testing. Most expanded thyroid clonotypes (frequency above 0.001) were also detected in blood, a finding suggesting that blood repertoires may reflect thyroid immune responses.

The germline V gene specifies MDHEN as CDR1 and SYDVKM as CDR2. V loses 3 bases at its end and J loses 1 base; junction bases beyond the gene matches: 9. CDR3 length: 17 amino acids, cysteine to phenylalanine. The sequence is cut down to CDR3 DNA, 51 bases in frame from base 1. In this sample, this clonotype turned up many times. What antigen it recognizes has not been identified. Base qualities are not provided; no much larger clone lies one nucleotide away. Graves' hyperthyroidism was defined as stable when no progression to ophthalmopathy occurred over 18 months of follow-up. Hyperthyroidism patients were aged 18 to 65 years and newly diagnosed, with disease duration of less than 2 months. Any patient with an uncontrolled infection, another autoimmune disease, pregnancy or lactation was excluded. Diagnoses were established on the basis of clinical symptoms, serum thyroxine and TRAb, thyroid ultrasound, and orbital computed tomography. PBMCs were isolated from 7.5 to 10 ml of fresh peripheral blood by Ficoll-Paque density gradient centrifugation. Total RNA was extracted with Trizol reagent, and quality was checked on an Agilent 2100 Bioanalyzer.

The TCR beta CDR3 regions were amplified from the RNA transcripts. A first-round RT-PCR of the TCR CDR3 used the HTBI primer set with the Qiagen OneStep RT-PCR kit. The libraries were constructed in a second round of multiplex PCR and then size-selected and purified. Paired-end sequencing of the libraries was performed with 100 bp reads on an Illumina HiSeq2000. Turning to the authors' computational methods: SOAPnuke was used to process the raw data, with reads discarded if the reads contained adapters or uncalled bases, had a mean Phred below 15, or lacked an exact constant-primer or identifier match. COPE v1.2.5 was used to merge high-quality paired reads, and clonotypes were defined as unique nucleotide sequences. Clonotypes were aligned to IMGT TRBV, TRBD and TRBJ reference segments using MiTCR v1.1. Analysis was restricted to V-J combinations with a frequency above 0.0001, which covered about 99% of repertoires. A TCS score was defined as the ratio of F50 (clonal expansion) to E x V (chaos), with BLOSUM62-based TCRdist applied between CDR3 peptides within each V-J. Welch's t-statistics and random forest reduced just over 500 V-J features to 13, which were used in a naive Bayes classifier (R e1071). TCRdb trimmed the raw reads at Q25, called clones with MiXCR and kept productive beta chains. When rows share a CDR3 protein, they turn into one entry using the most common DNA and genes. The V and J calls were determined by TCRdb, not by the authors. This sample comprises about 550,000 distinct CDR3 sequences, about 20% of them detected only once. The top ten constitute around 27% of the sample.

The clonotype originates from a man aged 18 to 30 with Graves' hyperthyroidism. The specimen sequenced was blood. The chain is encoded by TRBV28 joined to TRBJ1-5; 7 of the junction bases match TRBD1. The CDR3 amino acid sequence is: CASSFGGGVQSNQPQHF. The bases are TGTGCCAGCAGTTTCGGAGGGGGCGTGCAGAGCAATCAGCCCCAGCATTTT.